The rows below give T cell receptor beta chains drawn from one sample of a study of identical twins. TCRdb itself ran the 5' RACE reads through MiXCR, one entry per CDR3 protein. In the table there are 750,000 to 950,000 distinct CDR3 sequences, roughly an eighth of which are singletons. This same sample was also part of a study on yellow fever vaccine responses in identical twins.

Sequenced material: PBMCs. These receptors all stem from a woman between 18 and 29 years old in good health. Both conserved end residues are part of each CDR3. Fields, in order: D gene, V gene, J gene, clone size, CDR3 DNA, CDR3 protein. A D gene is named only where the DNA matches it firmly. Clone size is shown for a subset of rows, as once, few, many or a class of expanded clone.

.	TRBV2	TRBJ1-1	many	TGTGCCAGCAGGGGATACGGGGGGAACACTGAAGCTTTCTTT	CASRGYGGNTEAFF
.	TRBV20-1	TRBJ1-5	few	TGCAGTGGTGGGGGCTCTTATCAGCCCCAGCATTTT	CSGGGSYQPQHF
.	TRBV20-1	TRBJ1-5	.	TGCAGTGCTAGCGCAGGGGCGAGCAATCAGCCCCAGCATTTT	CSASAGASNQPQHF
.	TRBV7-8	TRBJ2-3	few	TGTGCCAGCAGCTTTTTCTCGTCTAGCACAGATACGCAGTATTTT	CASSFFSSSTDTQYF
.	TRBV29-1	TRBJ2-7	many	TGCAGCGTTGTTTTCGGGATCGAGCAGTACTTC	CSVVFGIEQYF
.	TRBV15	TRBJ1-1	.	TGTGCCACCGGCCGAAGTTCCAAGAACACTGAAGCTTTCTTT	CATGRSSKNTEAFF
TRBD2	TRBV11-2	TRBJ2-1	.	TGTGCCAGCAGCCCTATACCGGGACTAGCTTCCTACAATGAGCAGTTCTTC	CASSPIPGLASYNEQFF
TRBD2	TRBV19	TRBJ2-2	.	TGTGCCAGTAGTGCCTCGGGACTAGCGAGCGGGGAGCTGTTTTTT	CASSASGLASGELFF
.	TRBV20-1	TRBJ2-1	.	TGCAGTGCTAGTTCGGGGGTATACTACAATGAGCAGTTCTTC	CSASSGVYYNEQFF
TRBD2	TRBV7-9	TRBJ2-1	few	TGTGCCAGCAGCTTGGTTATTAGCGGGAGTAATGAGCAGTTCTTC	CASSLVISGSNEQFF
.	TRBV18	TRBJ2-6	few	TGTGCCAGCTCACCAGATGCTGGGGCCAACGTCCTGACTTTC	CASSPDAGANVLTF
.	TRBV11-1	TRBJ2-7	few	TGTGCCAGCAGCTTAATGGGTAACGAGCAGTACTTC	CASSLMGNEQYF
TRBD2	TRBV2	TRBJ2-1	few	TGTGCCAGCAGGGATCCTAGCGGGGCTTACAATGAGCAGTTCTTC	CASRDPSGAYNEQFF
TRBD2	TRBV7-2	TRBJ2-1	few	TGTGCCAGCAGCTTAGCCATCGGCGGGAGGGCCTACAATGAGCAGTTCTTC	CASSLAIGGRAYNEQFF
.	TRBV5-1	TRBJ1-1	.	TGCGCCAGCAGCTTGGGACAGAACCCAGCTTTCTTT	CASSLGQNPAFF
TRBD2	TRBV20-1	TRBJ2-1	.	TGCAGTGCTAGAGGTGGCGGGAGGGCCTACAATGAGCAGTTCTTC	CSARGGGRAYNEQFF
.	TRBV20-1	TRBJ1-5	.	TGCAGTGCTAGAGATCTGGGTAGAAATCAGCCCCAGCATTTT	CSARDLGRNQPQHF
TRBD2	TRBV12-3/TRBV12-4	TRBJ2-2	many	TGTGCCAGCAGTCAACCTGAGCGGGAGTTGGACACCGGGGAGCTGTTTTTT	CASSQPERELDTGELFF
TRBD1	TRBV19	TRBJ1-5	once	TGTGCCAGTAGTTCGGACAGGGGCACCAATCAGCCCCAGCATTTT	CASSSDRGTNQPQHF
TRBD2	TRBV7-9	TRBJ2-3	.	TGTGCCAGCAACCCGACTAGCGGGAGTATAGATACGCAGTATTTT	CASNPTSGSIDTQYF
.	TRBV6-5	TRBJ1-1	.	TGTGCCAGCAGTTATCCAGGGCGGACTGAAGCTTTCTTT	CASSYPGRTEAFF
.	TRBV28	TRBJ1-5	few	TGTGCCAGCAGTTTAGATCAGGGGATTGGAAGCAATCAGCCCCAGCATTTT	CASSLDQGIGSNQPQHF
TRBD2	TRBV11-2	TRBJ2-3	many	TGTGCCAGCAGCTTACCCATTAGCGGGGGATCTAGCACAGATACGCAGTATTTT	CASSLPISGGSSTDTQYF
TRBD2	TRBV20-1	TRBJ2-2	.	TGCAGTGCTAGAGTAAGCGGGAGCGGTCTCACCGGGGAGCTGTTTTTT	CSARVSGSGLTGELFF
.	TRBV6-5	TRBJ1-2	many	TGTGCCGCGTACGGGGGAGGTGGCTACACCTTC	CAAYGGGGYTF
.	TRBV6-1	TRBJ2-3	few	TGTGCCAGCAGGGGTGGATTCCGCGACACAGATACGCAGTATTTT	CASRGGFRDTDTQYF
TRBD2	TRBV6-1	TRBJ2-7	few	TGTGCCAGCAGTGAGAGACTAGCGGGCGCCTACGAGCAGTACTTC	CASSERLAGAYEQYF
TRBD2	TRBV10-3	TRBJ2-1	few	TGTGCCATCAGGAATTCCTTAGCGGGAGGCCCTGATGAGCAGTTCTTC	CAIRNSLAGGPDEQFF
.	TRBV7-8	TRBJ2-3	few	TGTGCCAGCAGCTTAGGGCGGGATATGAATACGCAGTATTTT	CASSLGRDMNTQYF
.	TRBV5-1	TRBJ2-1	many	TGCGCCAGCAGCTTGACTAGCATCAGCTCCTACAATGAGCAGTTCTTC	CASSLTSISSYNEQFF
.	TRBV28	TRBJ2-3	.	TGTGCCAGCAACCCGGGACACTATAGCACAGATACGCAGTATTTT	CASNPGHYSTDTQYF
.	TRBV7-2	TRBJ1-4	.	TGTGCCAGCAGGGTGGGAGGGATTAATGAAAAACTGTTTTTT	CASRVGGINEKLFF
.	TRBV7-8	TRBJ2-1	.	TGTGCCAGCAGACGGGGCTCGTCGGGCTCCTACAATGAGCAGTTCTTC	CASRRGSSGSYNEQFF
TRBD2	TRBV20-1	TRBJ2-5	few	TGCAGTGCTAATACGGCGGGGGTTCAAGAGACCCAGTACTTC	CSANTAGVQETQYF
.	TRBV6-1	TRBJ2-5	.	TGTGCCAGCTGGTCGGGGGACCAAGAGACCCAGTACTTC	CASWSGDQETQYF
TRBD1	TRBV4-1	TRBJ1-6	.	TGCGCCAGCAGCCAAGTTTCCTTCGAACAGGGGGATTCACCCCTCCACTTT	CASSQVSFEQGDSPLHF
.	TRBV7-2	TRBJ2-3	few	TGTGCCAGCACCGTCATACCAGATACGCAGTATTTT	CASTVIPDTQYF
.	TRBV7-9	TRBJ1-1	few	TGTGCCAGCAGCCCCCGTCGGGACACTGAAGCTTTCTTT	CASSPRRDTEAFF
.	TRBV9	TRBJ1-5	many	TGTGCCAGCAGCGTAGGGTTGGGCAATCAGCCCCAGCATTTT	CASSVGLGNQPQHF
TRBD1	TRBV6-1	TRBJ1-6	.	TGTGCCAGCAGGCACGACAGGGGAACTTCACCCCTCCACTTT	CASRHDRGTSPLHF
.	TRBV28	TRBJ2-7	many	TGTGCCAGCAGTTTTGGGGAGCCCTACGAGCAGTACTTC	CASSFGEPYEQYF
TRBD1	TRBV7-9	TRBJ1-2	many	TGTGCCAGCAGCTTGGGTGACAGGGAAGACTATGGCTACACCTTC	CASSLGDREDYGYTF
TRBD2	TRBV5-5	TRBJ2-1	few	TGTGCCAGCAGCTTGGAAATTAGCGGGTTTCTGGATGAGCAGTTCTTC	CASSLEISGFLDEQFF
TRBD1	TRBV10-3	TRBJ1-2	few	TGTGCCGCGAGGACAGGGAACTATGGCTACACCTTC	CAARTGNYGYTF
.	TRBV4-1	TRBJ2-2	.	TGCGCCAGCAGCACAGGCCCCGGGGAGCTGTTTTTT	CASSTGPGELFF
TRBD2	TRBV12-3/TRBV12-4	TRBJ2-1	.	TGTGCCAGCAGCGGGCCGCGGGAGACCCTAAAGGATGAGCAGTTCTTC	CASSGPRETLKDEQFF
.	TRBV29-1	TRBJ1-4	few	TGCAGCGTTGATCCAGGAAATGAAAAACTGTTTTTT	CSVDPGNEKLFF
.	TRBV29-1	TRBJ1-4	.	TGCAGCGTTGGTTGGGAGAGTGAAAAACTGTTTTTT	CSVGWESEKLFF
.	TRBV6-1	TRBJ2-1	many	TGTGCCAGCAGACCGGGATCCCCAACGTACAATGAGCAGTTCTTC	CASRPGSPTYNEQFF
.	TRBV9	TRBJ1-1	many	TGTGCCAGCAGCGTAGAGGCCGGGGGGAGGACTGAAGCTTTCTTT	CASSVEAGGRTEAFF
.	TRBV12-3/TRBV12-4	TRBJ2-1	many	TGTGCCAGCAGTTCCCCGGACTACAATGAGCAGTTCTTC	CASSSPDYNEQFF
.	TRBV11-1	TRBJ2-1	many	TGTGCCAGCACCGTGAAACAGCCTAGCCGTTTGGTTAGGGATGAGCAGTTCTTC	CASTVKQPSRLVRDEQFF